This T cell receptor beta chain was captured in a study of CD8 T cells in Susac syndrome. Random hexamers were used to reverse transcribe an amount of 0.5 to 1 ug RNA. Amplification of the TCR beta CDR3 was carried out by immunoSEQ multiplex PCR, which spanned a total of 54 Vbeta and 13 Jbeta segments. TCRdb re-analysed the immunoSEQ multiplex PCR reads in MiXCR, keeping a single row per CDR3 protein. The table records around 140,000 distinct CDR3 sequences, roughly 94% of them present only once. CDR1 is GTSNPN, CDR2 SVGIG, per germline (reference sequence). The CDR3 spans 12 residues. V lost 4 bases, J lost 7 bases, and 4 bases stayed unmatched.

V and J are TRBV30 and TRBJ2-7; 10 nucleotides match TRBD2. Sequencing was performed on CD4+ T cells from PBMCs. This sequence originates from a human donor in good health. This CDR3 is CAWTSGGVEQYF. For the CDR3, the DNA is TGTGCCTGGACAAGCGGGGGGGTAGAGCAGTACTTC.